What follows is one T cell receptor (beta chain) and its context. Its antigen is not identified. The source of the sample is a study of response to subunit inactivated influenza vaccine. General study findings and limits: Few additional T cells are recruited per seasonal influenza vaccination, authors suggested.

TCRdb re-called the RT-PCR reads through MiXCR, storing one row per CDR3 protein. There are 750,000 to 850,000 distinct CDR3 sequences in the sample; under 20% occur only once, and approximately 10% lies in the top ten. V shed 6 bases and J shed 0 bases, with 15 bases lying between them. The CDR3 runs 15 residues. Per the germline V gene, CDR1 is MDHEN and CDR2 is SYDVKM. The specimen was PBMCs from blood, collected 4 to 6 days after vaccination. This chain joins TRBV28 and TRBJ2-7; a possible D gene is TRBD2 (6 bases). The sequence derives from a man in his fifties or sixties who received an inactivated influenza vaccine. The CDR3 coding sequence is TGTGCCAGCAGCCAAGGACGGACTACCTCCTACGAGCAGTACTTC. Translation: CASSQGRTTSYEQYF.